The entry below gives a single T cell receptor beta chain sequence along with its context. Its antigen target is currently unknown. Nothing much larger sits one base from this clone, and base qualities are not available. Genomic DNA was extracted from sorted cells for sequencing of the TCRbeta CDR3 region. The immunoSEQ Assay was used for sequencing of TCRbeta CDR3 regions. TCRdb mirrors the immuneACCESS table, restricted to in-frame sequences. Some clones are absent from its copies; in checked studies, under half trace to an unresolved V gene, and the reason for the others is unknown. The sample contains 70,000 or so clones, 92% of them found a single time. 7.6% of the sample comes from the top ten. The data are from a study of OX40 agonist ivuxolimab in advanced cancers. Regarding the study in general: Ivuxolimab, which targeted the costimulatory receptor OX40 (CD134), was an agonistic, fully human IgG2 monoclonal antibody. Intravenous ivuxolimab was administered to patients every 2 weeks at six dose levels: 0.01, 0.1, 0.3, 1.5, 3 and 10 mg/kg. Among the roughly 52 dose-escalation patients, 19 had hepatocellular carcinoma, roughly 15 melanoma, 9 renal cell carcinoma and 9 head and neck cancer. A male proportion of approximately 83% and a mean age of roughly 58 years, ranging from about 23 to 90, were recorded for the dose-escalation cohort. Patients were allowed to have had prior anti-PD-1, anti-PD-L1 or anti-CTLA-4 therapy, and around 43% of the dose-escalation patients had been treated with checkpoint inhibitors. Partial responses were achieved by three dose-escalation patients, of whom one had hepatocellular carcinoma and two had cutaneous melanoma. The purpose of peripheral TCRbeta sequencing was to test whether ivuxolimab changed TCR sequence diversity and led to clonal T-cell expansion. The monotherapy dose-escalation portion (N = 52 patients) of the phase I ivuxolimab trial is reported in the paper.

The paper's findings and limits, for the study overall: Partial responders in the 0.1-3.0 mg/kg groups had among the lowest normalized peripheral clonal expansion, especially among CD8+ T cells. After ivuxolimab, expanded clones were on average more numerous among CD8+ T cells than among CD4+ T cells. At doses of 0.1 to 3.0 mg/kg, clonal expansion of both CD4+ and CD8+ T cells in blood was seen between baseline and week 6. Low levels of normalized T-cell clonal expansion were also shown by some nonresponding patients. The antigen specificity of the clonally expanded peripheral T cells was not determined.

Patients with autoimmune disease history or receiving systemic immunosuppression were excluded from the trial. Peripheral blood for TCR sequencing was drawn from every dose cohort at baseline, at cycle 4 day 1 and at cycle 7 day 1. Samples came from an open-label, multicenter, first-in-human phase I dose-escalation trial of ivuxolimab. Adults with locally advanced or metastatic melanoma, renal cell, hepatocellular, or head and neck squamous cell carcinoma were enrolled in the trial. CD4+ and CD8+ T cells were sorted separately from peripheral blood before TCR sequencing. V sheds 6 bases and J sheds 3 bases, leaving 15 bases between their ends. CDR1 and CDR2, looked up from the germline V gene (reference sequence), are SGHNT and YYREEE. The CDR3 measures 14 amino acids from cysteine to phenylalanine. Here the CDR3 DNA is all that survives: 42 bases in frame from base 1.

The receptor comes from an adult with an advanced solid tumor such as melanoma, head and neck, liver or kidney cancer. Recombination joined TRBV5-4 with TRBJ1-2; possibly the D gene is TRBD1, per 5 matching bases. This material consisted of CD4+ or CD8+ T cells sorted from blood, taken in a trial of the OX40 agonist ivuxolimab. The base sequence is TGTGCCAGCACCTTCTGGGGGGGGTACTATGGCTACACCTTC. Its translation is CASTFWGGYYGYTF.